The 18 T cell receptor beta chains below were found in one sample sequenced in a study of T cell repertoires in cytomegalovirus infection. From the reads, TCRdb called clonotypes with MiXCR, one entry per CDR3 protein. Of some 350,000 distinct CDR3 sequences listed, about 34% are singletons. These receptors have no identified antigens. The sample consisted of cultured PBMCs, taken from culture after CMV antigen stimulation. Source of these receptors: a human donor in good health (CMV status not recorded). Some clones in this sample may be carry-over from other donors' samples.

This clonotype was counted between two and nine times. The chain couples TRBV27 to TRBJ1-6; no clear D gene. V was pared by 5 bases and J by 7 bases, with 9 bases between. The CDR3 has 13 residues. Looked up from germline, CDR1 is MNHEY and CDR2 is SMNVEV (reference sequence). As DNA, the CDR3 is TGTGCCAGCAGTGTCACAAGGAATTCACCCCTCCACTTT. Protein: CASSVTRNSPLHF.

This clonotype has just a few counts. Written as DNA, the CDR3 is TGTGCCAGCAGTGAAGAGGGACGGATACGGGAAAAACTGTTTTTT. Encoded protein: CASSEEGRIREKLFF. J is TRBJ1-4 and V is TRBV2; D perhaps matches TRBD1 (5 bases). The CDR3 consists of 15 residues. In germline, CDR1 is SNHLY, CDR2 FYNNEI. V was trimmed by 1 base and J by 8 bases, leaving 14 bases between them. The whole variable domain, remainder taken from reference TRBV2 and TRBJ1-4, is EPEVTQTPSHQVTQMGQEVILRCVPISNHLYFYWYRQILGQKVEFLVSFYNNEISEKSEIFDDQFSVERPDGSNFTLKIRSTKLEDSAMYFCASSEEGRIREKLFFGSGTQLSVL.

V is TRBV19 and J is TRBJ1-1; D is possibly TRBD1 (5 bases). There are 16 residues in the CDR3. CDR1 and CDR2 from the germline V gene are LNHDA and SQIVND (reference sequence). V dropped 6 bases and J dropped 1 base, with 18 bases sitting between them. The CDR3 DNA is TGTGCCAGTAGCTTTCACCAGACAGTCAGGAACACTGAAGCTTTCTTT. Translated, it gives CASSFHQTVRNTEAFF.

Concerning this clonotype itself: Since a much larger clone is just one base distant, this may be a read error. This rearrangement joins TRBV7-2 to TRBJ2-1; 7 bases fit TRBD2. CDR1 and CDR2 (germline): SGHTA, FQGNSA. The CDR3 consists of 16 residues. In DNA, the CDR3 is TGTGCCAGCAGCTTAGCGCATGGCGGGAGTATCCATGAGCGGTTCTTC. This encodes CASSLAHGGSIHERFF.

This CDR3 reads CASSEGQGRTNEKLFF. The CDR3 bases are TGTGCCAGCAGTGAAGGACAGGGCCGAACTAATGAAAAACTGTTTTTT. The rearrangement joins TRBV6-1 to TRBJ1-4, with 7 bases fitting TRBD1. Looked up from germline, CDR1 is MNHNS and CDR2 is SASEGT. The V segment lost 1 base and the J segment 1 base; nucleotides outside the gene matches: 3. The CDR3 totals 16 residues.

The chain recombines TRBV6-1 with TRBJ1-2; D remains ambiguous. The CDR3 covers 16 residues. The germline CDR1 and CDR2 sequences are MNHNS and SASEGT. The ends were cut back, 3 bases at V and 3 bases at J, with 17 bases in the middle. CDR3 in amino acids: CASSEGRVPIDYGYTF. The DNA for the CDR3 is TGTGCCAGCAGTGAGGGGAGGGTCCCTATTGACTATGGCTACACCTTC.

The CDR3: CASSDRQGVISPLHF. CDR3 coding DNA: TGTGCCAGCAGCGATCGACAGGGGGTAATTTCACCCCTCCACTTT. V and J are TRBV5-3 and TRBJ1-6; 9 bases fit TRBD1. TRBV5-3 is designated an ORF whose function remains uncertain. The CDR3 runs to 15 residues. The V and J ends lost 8 bases and 9 bases, in that order; junction bases with no gene match: 12.

The chain employs TRBV28 and TRBJ1-1; D call uncertain. The CDR3 spans 14 residues. V was trimmed by 1 base and J by 2 bases, leaving 8 bases between them. From germline, CDR1 is MDHEN and CDR2 SYDVKM. The CDR3 is CASSLFVLNTEAFF. The CDR3, as DNA: TGTGCCAGCAGTTTATTCGTGCTAAACACTGAAGCTTTCTTT. Combining the CDR3 with reference TRBV28 and TRBJ1-1 gives the whole variable domain DVKVTQSSRYLVKRTGEKVFLECVQDMDHENMFWYRQDPGLGLRLIYFSYDVKMKEKGDIPEGYSVSREKKERFSLILESASTNQTSMYLCASSLFVLNTEAFFGQGTRLTVV.

For this clonotype: Relative to the germline gene, one junction end is altered; a read error may explain this. The V gene is TRBV20-1, the J gene TRBJ2-1; the match to TRBD2 covers 11 bases. The CDR3 consists of 15 residues. CDR1 is DFQATT and CDR2 is SNEGSKA in the germline V gene (reference sequence). This chain's CDR3 is CGANDLAGGVNEQFF. The CDR3 DNA reads TGCGGTGCTAACGACCTAGCGGGAGGTGTAAATGAGCAGTTCTTC.

The chain recombines TRBV6-5 with TRBJ1-1, with D maybe TRBD1 (5 bases). Germline V gene sequence: CDR1 MNHEY, CDR2 SVGAGI. This CDR3 has 13 amino acids. V was trimmed by 5 bases and J by 4 bases, leaving 11 bases between them. DNA of the CDR3: TGTGCCAGCAGTCGTGCGGGGGGCACTGAAGCTTTCTTT. Translating it yields CASSRAGGTEAFF.

This clonotype showed up just once. The chain recombines TRBV29-1 with TRBJ1-2; D call uncertain. The V gene's germline CDR1 is SQVTM and CDR2 ANQGSEA. The CDR3 is 13 amino acids. V gave up 6 bases and J gave up 2 bases, with 13 bases separating them. CDR3: CSVGGVINYGYTF. The CDR3 DNA reads as TGCAGCGTCGGTGGAGTTATCAACTATGGCTACACCTTC.

The chain has TRBV7-2 and TRBJ1-2; D not resolved. V was clipped by 5 bases and J by 0 bases, with 10 bases between them. The CDR3 is made up of 14 amino acids. From germline, CDR1 is SGHTA and CDR2 FQGNSA. The CDR3 nucleotides read TGTGCCAGCAGCGCCGGGTTCCCTAACTATGGCTACACCTTC. Its translation: CASSAGFPNYGYTF.

This chain connects TRBV11-2 to TRBJ1-1; the D is unclear. This CDR3 spans 12 amino acids. CDR1 and CDR2 from the germline V gene are SGHAT and FQNNGV. V was shortened by 0 bases and J by 7 bases, with 6 bases between the two germline ends. Here the CDR3 DNA reads TGTGCCAGCAGCTTAGAAACGAGTGAAGCTTTCTTT. Protein product: CASSLETSEAFF. The full variable domain, its missing parts supplied by reference TRBV11-2 and TRBJ1-1, is EAGVAQSPRYKIIEKRQSVAFWCNPISGHATLYWYQQILGQGPKLLIQFQNNGVVDDSQLPKDRFSAERLKGVDSTLKIQPAKLEDSAVYLCASSLETSEAFFGQGTRLTVV.

The chain is built from TRBV5-6 and TRBJ2-5; D may correspond to TRBD1 or TRBD2 (6 bases each). The CDR3 has 13 residues. The V end lost 3 bases, the J end lost 1 base, and 7 bases lay between the germline ends. The germline V gene encodes CDR1 SGHDT and CDR2 YYEEEE. CDR3 nucleotides: TGTGCCAGCAGCTGGGGGGCCCAAGAGACCCAGTACTTC. Amino acid sequence: CASSWGAQETQYF.

The V call is TRBV7-8, the J call TRBJ2-5; D unresolved. Deletions cut 1 base from V and 4 bases from J, with 13 bases between. The CDR3 is 15 residues long. Germline values: CDR1 SGHVS, CDR2 FQNEAQ. This CDR3 is CASSLVGSGIETQYF. DNA of the CDR3: TGTGCCAGCAGCTTAGTGGGGTCAGGCATAGAGACCCAGTACTTC.

This clonotype turned up a few times. The chain links TRBV19 to TRBJ2-3; 12 bases line up with TRBD2. The CDR3 totals 20 residues. V lost 6 bases to trimming and J lost 1 base; unmatched junction nucleotides: 17. The germline CDR1 and CDR2 sequences are LNHDA and SQIVND (reference sequence). CDR3 residues: CASRGHEGTSGSLGTDTQYF. CDR3 sequence (DNA): TGTGCCAGTAGGGGGCACGAAGGGACTAGCGGGTCCCTCGGCACAGATACGCAGTATTTT.

This chain connects TRBV27 to TRBJ1-1; a possible D gene is TRBD1 (5 bases). This CDR3 contains 14 residues. Trimming removed 6 bases from V and 4 bases from J, with 15 bases in between. CDR1 is MNHEY and CDR2 is SMNVEV in the germline V gene (reference sequence). The CDR3 nucleotides are TGTGCCAGCAGATTAAGGGCGGGACCCACTGAAGCTTTCTTT. The encoded protein is CASRLRAGPTEAFF.

V and J are TRBV19 and TRBJ2-1; weak D call: TRBD2 (7 bases). The CDR3 runs to 15 residues. Per the germline V gene, CDR1 is LNHDA and CDR2 is SQIVND (reference sequence). Trimming took 6 bases from V and 1 from J, leaving 13 bases between them. CDR3 sequence: CASRQGGRSYNEQFF. The CDR3 DNA sequence: TGTGCCAGTAGACAGGGCGGGAGATCCTACAATGAGCAGTTCTTC.